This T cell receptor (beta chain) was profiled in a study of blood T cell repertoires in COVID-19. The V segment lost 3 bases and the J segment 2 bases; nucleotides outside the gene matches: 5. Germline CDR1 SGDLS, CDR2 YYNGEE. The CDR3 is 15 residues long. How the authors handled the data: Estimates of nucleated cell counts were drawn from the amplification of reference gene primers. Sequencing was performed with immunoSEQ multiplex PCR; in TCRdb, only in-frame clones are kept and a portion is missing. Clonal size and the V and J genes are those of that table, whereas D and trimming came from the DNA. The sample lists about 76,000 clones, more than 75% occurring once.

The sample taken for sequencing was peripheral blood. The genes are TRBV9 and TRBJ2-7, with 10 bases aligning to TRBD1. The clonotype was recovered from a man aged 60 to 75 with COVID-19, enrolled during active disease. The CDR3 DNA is TGTGCCAGCAGCGAGGGGACAGGGGTTCCCTACGAGCAGTACTTC. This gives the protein CASSEGTGVPYEQYF.